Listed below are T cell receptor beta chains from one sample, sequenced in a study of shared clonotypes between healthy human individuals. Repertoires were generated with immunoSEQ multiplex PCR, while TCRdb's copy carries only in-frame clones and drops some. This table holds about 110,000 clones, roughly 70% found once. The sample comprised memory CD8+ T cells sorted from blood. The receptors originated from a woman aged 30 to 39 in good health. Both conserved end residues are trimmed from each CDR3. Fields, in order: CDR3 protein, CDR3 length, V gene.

ASSLWSGRVYPLSYEQY,17,TRBV28
ASSLTDRFGNEQF,13,TRBV5-1
ASSPPRRLAGGRDIQY,16,TRBV7-8
ASTFGTEHTGELF,13,TRBV28
ASSLALGSYEQY,12,TRBV5-1
ASSEGGSRSYEQY,13,TRBV10-1
ASSLDLLTRGPKNTEAF,17,TRBV5-5
ASSLTSGSSGELF,13,TRBV11-2
ASTGLLYSGANVLT,14,TRBV28
ASSVRWETTYEQY,13,TRBV9
ASSLTHSNPRKGQGHFYGYT,20,TRBV18
AITTTSGAYEQY,12,TRBV28
ASSLRPGRSEQY,12,TRBV7-2
ASRTGTGDYEQY,12,TRBV5-6
ASSLDLELEQY,11,TRBV7-8
ASSLRASGTPGDEQF,15,TRBV11-3
ASSQDPAGVFEQF,13,TRBV4-1
ASSGLPLPYEQY,12,TRBV27
ASVPRGSNSNQPQH,14,TRBV28
ASSKDRVDYEQY,12,TRBV7-8
ASSESVTGGVAF,12,TRBV6-1
ASSTYGGDQPQH,12,TRBV5-1
ASSERHRPPYEQY,13,TRBV2
ASSPGQGDNEKLF,13,TRBV7-7
ASSHQPKTGLANVLT,15,TRBV14
ASSFLASGRNEQY,13,TRBV28
ASSYSWQGGDGYT,13,TRBV6-5
ASSVDSWGSLSGANVLT,17,TRBV9
ASSSGWEGYGYT,12,TRBV5-6
ASRGALNEQF,10,TRBV7-3
ASSGGHGGYTEAF,13,TRBV25-1
ASTLTSGRVNEQF,13,TRBV10-1
ASSLYPGTVSYEQY,14,TRBV27
ASSLQGSTNEKLF,13,TRBV6-5
ASSEISGNTGELF,13,TRBV10-1
ASSIEFRHIRLYNEQF,16,TRBV19
ASSFGIRGQGNEKLF,15,TRBV5-4
ASSHGVAYEQY,11,TRBV6-6
ASSAAGETQY,10,TRBV19
ASSPGRNYGYT,11,TRBV6-6
ASSLIADAYKVGP,13,TRBV7-3